This entry lists 20 T cell receptor beta chains sequenced from one sample in a study of shared clonotypes between healthy human individuals. The assay was immunoSEQ multiplex PCR, and TCRdb's table has in-frame clones only and misses some. The sample holds about 2,500,000 clones, roughly 92% seen once. Sequencing was done on a sample of naive CD4+ T cells sorted from blood. The subset: CD45RA+ positively selected. The receptors derive from a man in his late teens or twenties in good health.

V gene TRBV5-1 combines with J gene TRBJ2-7, with 7 bases aligning to TRBD2. Germline-derived CDR1 and CDR2 are SGHRS and YFSETQ. The CDR3 totals 16 residues. J was trimmed by 3 bases and V by 4 bases; bases with no gene match: 13. CDR3: CASSISPSSGNYEQYF. The CDR3 DNA follows: TGCGCCAGCAGCATATCCCCTTCTAGCGGCAACTACGAGCAGTACTTC. Full variable domain (outside the CDR3, taken from reference TRBV5-1 and TRBJ2-7): KAGVTQTPRYLIKTRGQQVTLSCSPISGHRSVSWYQQTPGQGLQFLFEYFSETQRNKGNFPGRFSGRQFSNSRSEMNVSTLELGDSALYLCASSISPSSGNYEQYFGPGTRLTVT.

The CDR3 DNA reads as TGTGCCATCAGTGAACGGGCAGGCACAACCTACGAGCAGTACTTC. Amino acids: CAISERAGTTYEQYF. The gene calls are TRBV10-3 and TRBJ2-7; no clear D. Germline CDR1 is ENHRY and CDR2 is SYGVKD. The CDR3 is 15 amino acids. V was trimmed by 3 bases and J by 2 bases, leaving 14 bases between them.

The rearrangement joins TRBV5-1 to TRBJ2-5, with D uncertain. The germline V and J ends were trimmed by 5 bases and 3 bases, with 11 bases remaining between them. CDR1 is SGHRS and CDR2 is YFSETQ in the germline V gene. The CDR3 spans 13 residues. CDR3: CASRWSGEETQYF. The CDR3 DNA is TGCGCCAGCAGGTGGAGTGGAGAAGAGACCCAGTACTTC.

The rearrangement links TRBV18 to TRBJ2-2, with D perhaps matching TRBD2 (5 bases). The CDR3 is made up of 12 amino acids. Trimming pared 6 bases from V and 11 bases from J, leaving 13 bases between. CDR1 is KGHSH and CDR2 is LQKENI in the germline V gene. The CDR3 DNA sequence: TGTGCCAGCTCCCTCCGGAGGCGTGAGCTGTTTTTT. This sequence encodes CASSLRRRELFF.

The chain recombines TRBV4-2 with TRBJ2-7; TRBD2 matches at 12 bases. J was trimmed by 5 bases and V by 4 bases; bases with no gene match: 9. Germline V gene sequence: CDR1 LGHNA, CDR2 YNFKEQ. The CDR3 loop spans 16 amino acids. The CDR3, as DNA: TGTGCCAGCAGCCCGACTAGCGGGGGCTTTGGGAACGAGCAGTACTTC. It encodes CASSPTSGGFGNEQYF.

This chain uses TRBV4-3 with TRBJ2-7; perhaps TRBD2 as D (6 bases). This CDR3 region has 15 residues. CDR1 is LGHNA and CDR2 is YSLEER in the germline V gene. V gave up 0 bases and J gave up 2 bases, with 11 bases separating them. In DNA form, the CDR3 reads TGCGCCAGCAGCCAAGAACAGGAGGGTGCCTACGAGCAGTACTTC. Protein product: CASSQEQEGAYEQYF.

The chain is built from TRBV11-2 and TRBJ2-1; TRBD2 aligns across 7 bases. The germline gives CDR1 SGHAT, CDR2 FQNNGV. CDR3 length: 15 residues. The junction had 1 base not matched to a gene; V was cut back by 0 bases and J by 2 bases. In DNA, the CDR3 is TGTGCCAGCAGCTTAGAGCGGGAGACCTACAATGAGCAGTTCTTC. This encodes CASSLERETYNEQFF. Filled out from reference TRBV11-2 and TRBJ2-1, the complete variable domain reads EAGVAQSPRYKIIEKRQSVAFWCNPISGHATLYWYQQILGQGPKLLIQFQNNGVVDDSQLPKDRFSAERLKGVDSTLKIQPAKLEDSAVYLCASSLERETYNEQFFGPGTRLTVL.

The V and J genes are TRBV6-5 and TRBJ1-1; 7 bases match TRBD1. Germline V CDR1 and CDR2: MNHEY, SVGAGI. The CDR3 covers 14 residues. The trim removed 3 bases at V and 5 bases at J, leaving 6 bases unmatched. CDR3 DNA sequence: TGTGCCAGCAGTTATCCGGGACAGCTGACTGAAGCTTTCTTT. Translating gives CASSYPGQLTEAFF.

J is TRBJ1-1 and V is TRBV18; D gene ambiguous. With 3 bases removed from V and 1 base from J, the gap between germline ends came to 18 bases. The CDR3 covers 17 residues. The germline CDR1 and CDR2 sequences are KGHSH and LQKENI. The CDR3: CASSPVHPPTENTEAFF. The CDR3 DNA reads TGTGCCAGCTCACCTGTCCATCCCCCTACAGAGAACACTGAAGCTTTCTTT.

This chain joins TRBV6-5 and TRBJ2-7, with 10 bases aligning to TRBD2. J gave up 0 bases and V 5 bases, and 4 bases lay outside the gene matches. Germline assignment: CDR1 MNHEY and CDR2 SVGAGI. The CDR3 is 15 residues long. This CDR3 is CASSLLAGLSYEQYF. The CDR3 DNA reads as TGTGCCAGCAGTCTACTAGCGGGACTCTCCTACGAGCAGTACTTC.

The chain combines TRBV5-4 with TRBJ1-1; D is ambiguous. This CDR3 has 14 residues. Trimming took off 1 base at V and 1 base at J, with 8 bases between the two ends. Germline V lookup: CDR1 SGHNT, CDR2 YYREEE (reference sequence). CDR3 loop: CASSLLVGNTEAFF. Written as DNA, the CDR3 is TGTGCCAGCAGCTTGTTAGTGGGGAACACTGAAGCTTTCTTT.

The V and J genes are TRBV6-1 and TRBJ2-6; possibly TRBD1 or TRBD2 for D (5 bases each). V was shortened by 3 bases and J by 4 bases, with 10 bases between the two germline ends. The CDR3 is 15 residues long. The V gene's germline CDR1 is MNHNS and CDR2 SASEGT. The CDR3 sequence: CASSEGVRGANVLTF. CDR3 DNA sequence: TGTGCCAGCAGTGAGGGGGTGAGGGGGGCCAACGTCCTGACTTTC.

The chain employs TRBV10-3 and TRBJ2-7, with no clear D. This CDR3 is built from 13 residues. Germline V lookup: CDR1 ENHRY, CDR2 SYGVKD. The V end lost 5 bases, the J end lost 5 bases, and 13 bases lay between the germline ends. The CDR3: CAISQVLIHEQYF. CDR3 sequence (DNA): TGTGCCATCAGTCAAGTCCTAATTCACGAGCAGTACTTC.

The chain recombines TRBV28 with TRBJ1-6, with unresolved D. Germline CDR1 is MDHEN and CDR2 is SYDVKM. The V end lost 3 bases, the J end lost 8 bases, and 8 bases lay between the germline ends. The CDR3 consists of 13 residues. The CDR3 bases are TGTGCCAGCAGTTTCCGGGGTGATTCACCCCTCCACTTT. It translates to CASSFRGDSPLHF.

This chain joins TRBV9 and TRBJ1-2; D gene uncertain. The CDR3 loop spans 15 amino acids. Germline values: CDR1 SGDLS, CDR2 YYNGEE. Trimming pared 0 bases from V and 5 bases from J, leaving 14 bases between. This chain's CDR3 is CASSVAGQNLYGYTF. CDR3 nucleotide sequence: TGTGCCAGCAGCGTAGCTGGGCAGAACCTATATGGCTACACCTTC.

The V call is TRBV2, the J call TRBJ2-5; TRBD1 matches 7 bases. The CDR3 consists of 16 residues. CDR1 is SNHLY and CDR2 is FYNNEI in the germline V gene. Trimming at V came to 1 base and at J to 5 bases, leaving 10 bases not matched to a gene. The CDR3 reads CASSEEGARPWETQYF. CDR3 bases: TGTGCCAGCAGTGAAGAGGGGGCCCGCCCCTGGGAGACCCAGTACTTC. Full variable domain (outside the CDR3, taken from reference TRBV2 and TRBJ2-5): EPEVTQTPSHQVTQMGQEVILRCVPISNHLYFYWYRQILGQKVEFLVSFYNNEISEKSEIFDDQFSVERPDGSNFTLKIRSTKLEDSAMYFCASSEEGARPWETQYFGPGTRLLVL.

The J gene is TRBJ2-1, the V gene TRBV6-1; TRBD1 agrees at 7 bases. Trimming cost V 4 bases and J 10 bases; bases outside gene matches: 7. The germline gives CDR1 MNHNS, CDR2 SASEGT. The CDR3 runs 13 residues. As DNA, the CDR3 is TGTGCCAGCAGTGGAACAGGGGAGAGGGAGCAGTTCTTC. Amino acid sequence: CASSGTGEREQFF.

CDR3 in amino acids: CASSRPTGADEKLFF. As DNA, the CDR3 is TGTGCCAGCAGCCGCCCAACAGGGGCAGACGAAAAACTGTTTTTT. The rearrangement joins TRBV16 to TRBJ1-4, with 7 nucleotides matching TRBD1. V lost 4 bases and J lost 8; bases outside the gene matches: 10. This CDR3 region has 15 residues. Germline V gene lookup returns CDR1 KGHSY and CDR2 FQNENV.

This rearrangement joins TRBV6-5 to TRBJ2-1, with 7 bases aligning to TRBD2. The CDR3 is made up of 14 amino acids. The V segment lost 7 bases and the J segment 8 bases; nucleotides outside the gene matches: 11. Germline V lookup: CDR1 MNHEY, CDR2 SVGAGI. The CDR3 coding sequence is TGTGCCAGCACCTCTCAGCGGGAATACCATGAGCAGTTCTTC. This translates into CASTSQREYHEQFF.

The gene calls are TRBV10-3 and TRBJ1-3; the D is unclear. CDR3 length: 14 residues. Deletions cut 8 bases from V and 1 base from J, with 12 bases between. The germline CDR1 and CDR2 sequences are ENHRY and SYGVKD. CDR3 loop: CAIGEQLSGNTIYF. The CDR3 DNA reads TGTGCCATCGGGGAACAGTTATCTGGAAACACCATATATTTT.